This is a list of T cell receptor beta chains from one sample in a study of blood T cells in healthy people across ages. Via MiXCR, TCRdb re-called the 5' RACE reads, giving one row per CDR3 protein. The table has hundreds of thousands of distinct CDR3 sequences, roughly 48% seen once; the top ten hold 13%. Sequenced material: blood. Every receptor here comes from a man aged 30 to 39 in good health. Both conserved end residues are part of each CDR3. D genes are given only for firm matches. Rows give clone size only sometimes, using once, few, many, or a class for an expanded clone.

TRBV5-1	TRBJ2-7	TRBD1	NA	CASSTGQGVNEQYF	TGCGCCAGCAGCACAGGACAGGGGGTCAACGAGCAGTACTTC
TRBV7-9	TRBJ2-7	NA	NA	CASSFLTWGLGAEQYF	TGTGCCAGCAGCTTTCTTACTTGGGGCCTTGGGGCCGAGCAGTACTTC
TRBV5-1	TRBJ2-3	TRBD2	many	CASSLGGTSGTDTQYF	TGCGCCAGCAGCTTGGGTGGGACTAGCGGCACAGATACGCAGTATTTT
TRBV28	TRBJ2-3	NA	once	CASSFPGGRDSTDTQYF	TGTGCCAGCAGTTTCCCCGGTGGGAGAGACTCCACAGATACGCAGTATTTT
TRBV29-1	TRBJ2-7	NA	NA	CSALGMANSYEQYF	TGCAGCGCCCTCGGGATGGCCAACTCCTACGAGCAGTACTTC
TRBV30	TRBJ2-2	TRBD2	NA	CAWSRREGVTGELFF	TGTGCCTGGAGTCGACGGGAGGGCGTCACCGGGGAGCTGTTTTTT
TRBV9	TRBJ1-5	NA	NA	CASSVGVDQPQHF	TGTGCCAGCAGCGTAGGGGTAGATCAGCCCCAGCATTTT
TRBV5-1	TRBJ2-7	TRBD1	once	CASSRDSQGNYEQYF	TGCGCCAGCAGCCGGGACAGCCAGGGGAACTACGAGCAGTACTTC
TRBV12-3/TRBV12-4	TRBJ1-2	NA	NA	CASSPLEGGGGYTF	TGTGCCAGCAGCCCCTTAGAAGGAGGGGGAGGCTACACCTTC
TRBV6-5	TRBJ2-3	NA	NA	CASRRLRTDTQYF	TGTGCCAGCAGGCGGCTTCGCACAGATACGCAGTATTTT
TRBV9	TRBJ2-5	TRBD2	few	CASSAAVGGQETQYF	TGTGCCAGCAGCGCCGCGGTCGGGGGGCAAGAGACCCAGTACTTC
TRBV12-3/TRBV12-4	TRBJ2-5	NA	few	CASTGGRKETQYF	TGTGCCAGCACGGGGGGCAGAAAAGAGACCCAGTACTTC
TRBV14	TRBJ2-7	NA	NA	CASSQGWRYEQYF	TGTGCCAGCAGCCAAGGTTGGCGGTACGAGCAGTACTTC
TRBV3-1	TRBJ2-1	TRBD2	NA	CASSHPGEGYNEQFF	TGTGCCAGCAGCCATCCGGGGGAGGGTTACAATGAGCAGTTCTTC
TRBV5-1	TRBJ1-5	NA	NA	CASSVGGTDNQPQHF	TGCGCCAGCAGCGTCGGGGGGACTGACAATCAGCCCCAGCATTTT
TRBV4-1	TRBJ2-7	NA	few	CASSQDQGTSYEQYF	TGCGCCAGCAGCCAAGATCAGGGAACCTCCTACGAGCAGTACTTC